Listed below are T cell receptor beta chains from one sample, sequenced in a study of T cell repertoires in cytomegalovirus infection. In TCRdb, the reads were re-called with MiXCR into one record per CDR3 protein. The repertoire holds some 390,000 distinct CDR3 sequences, with 15% to 20% as singletons. The sample comprised PBMCs. All receptors derive from a human donor in good health (CMV status not recorded). Some clones in this sample may be carry-over from other donors' samples. Each CDR3 is given without its conserved first and last residue.

J gene,V gene,CDR3 protein
TRBJ1-1,TRBV6-1,ASSRSPRSTEAF
TRBJ2-7,TRBV7-2,ASSLGLVREQY
TRBJ2-7,TRBV6-1,ASSEYGDGYEQY
TRBJ1-2,TRBV7-2,ASSPDVFGGYT
TRBJ2-3,TRBV5-1,ASSLTAGADTQY
TRBJ1-4,TRBV7-2,ASFTGTNLGATNEKLF
TRBJ1-5,TRBV14,ASSQVTGSGQPQH
TRBJ2-7,TRBV2,ASRLTGGSEQY
TRBJ2-7,TRBV20-1,SAPDRSSYEQY
TRBJ1-6,TRBV4-1,ASSEKGGLNSPLH
TRBJ1-3,TRBV20-1,SARQDRGDTIY
TRBJ2-7,TRBV6-2/TRBV6-3,ASSPFTGAYEQY
TRBJ2-7,TRBV10-3,AIGQVLIQEQY
TRBJ2-5,TRBV5-5,ASSLRLQETQY
TRBJ2-7,TRBV7-6,ASSLAAATSYEQY
TRBJ2-3,TRBV28,ASSAGTSPFVPQY
TRBJ2-3,TRBV2,ASRDRPSGGGDTQY
TRBJ1-5,TRBV19,ASSINPGGWQPQH
TRBJ1-1,TRBV6-2/TRBV6-3,ASRPYLGTEAF
TRBJ1-3,TRBV10-3,AIRDTGNTIY
TRBJ2-1,TRBV4-3,ASSQGSSGREQF
TRBJ2-1,TRBV19,ASSIPGLGSYNEQF
TRBJ2-5,TRBV11-2,ASTKTSGRAETQY
TRBJ2-4,TRBV7-2,ASSLASSGKAKNIQY
TRBJ1-5,TRBV28,ASSPFKGEYNQPQH
TRBJ2-1,TRBV3-1,ASSPERTSFVNEQF
TRBJ2-1,TRBV2,ASRPGLAGPEQF
TRBJ1-2,TRBV7-2,ASSFDYGYT
TRBJ2-2,TRBV2,ASRGLRGPTGELF
TRBJ1-1,TRBV20-1,SSPGQNGFSWGAEAF
TRBJ2-5,TRBV20-1,SARIQGYQETQY
TRBJ2-7,TRBV7-9,ASSLGGQQQQY
TRBJ2-1,TRBV19,ASTPNGDRFDEQF
TRBJ1-2,TRBV3-1,ASSQDGSYGYT
TRBJ2-7,TRBV23-1,ASRRPEGTPSYEQY
TRBJ2-7,TRBV10-3,AISEGFAGLEQY
TRBJ1-1,TRBV12-3/TRBV12-4,ASSYTGINTEAF
TRBJ2-5,TRBV12-3/TRBV12-4,ASSPLGGGQTQY
TRBJ2-5,TRBV28,ASTPAGTGMQETQY
TRBJ2-7,TRBV5-5,ASSLWDSTYEQY
TRBJ1-1,TRBV7-2,ASSLLTGRYTEAF
TRBJ1-4,TRBV4-3,ASSQAGGTENEKLF
TRBJ2-1,TRBV5-1,ASSLGPGTAYNEQF